The clone carrying this T cell receptor (beta chain) was seen a few times. Sample-barcoded 5' priming and a J-beta primer mix drove a second PCR of roughly 7 to 11 cycles. TCRdb analysed the 5' RACE reads with MiXCR anew, one entry per CDR3 protein. The sample gives roughly 860,000 distinct CDR3 sequences, less than 80% of which show up once; about a quarter is in the top ten. The record originates from a study of blood T cells in healthy people across ages. No fewer than 5.5 micrograms of total RNA were isolated from every sample. V shed 7 bases, J shed 4 bases, and the junction held 6 bases outside the gene matches. There are 13 residues in the CDR3. Germline V CDR1 and CDR2: DFQATT, SNEGSKA (reference sequence).

The sequenced material came from blood. V gene TRBV20-1 combines with J gene TRBJ1-4; 7 nucleotides line up with TRBD1. This clonotype originated in a man aged 30 to 39 in good health. The CDR3 loop is CSGKQGSNEKLFF. The CDR3 DNA follows: TGCAGTGGTAAACAGGGGAGTAATGAAAAACTGTTTTTT.